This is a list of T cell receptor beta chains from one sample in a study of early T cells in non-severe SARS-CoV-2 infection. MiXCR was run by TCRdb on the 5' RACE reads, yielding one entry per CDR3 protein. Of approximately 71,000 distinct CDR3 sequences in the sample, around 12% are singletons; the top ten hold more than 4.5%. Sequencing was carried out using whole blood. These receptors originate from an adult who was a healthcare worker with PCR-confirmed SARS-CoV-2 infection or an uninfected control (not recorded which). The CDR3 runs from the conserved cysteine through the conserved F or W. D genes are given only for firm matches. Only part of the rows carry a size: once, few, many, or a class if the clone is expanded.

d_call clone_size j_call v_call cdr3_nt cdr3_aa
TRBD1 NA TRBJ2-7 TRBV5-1 TGCGCCAGCAGCCTGTGGGACAGGACCTACGAGCAGTACTTC CASSLWDRTYEQYF
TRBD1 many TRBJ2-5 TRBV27 TGTGCCAGCAAAAGGACAGGGGGCCAAGAGACCCAGTACTTC CASKRTGGQETQYF
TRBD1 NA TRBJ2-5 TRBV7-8 TGTGCCAGCAGCCCCTCCAGGACAGGGTTGGAGACCCAGTACTTC CASSPSRTGLETQYF
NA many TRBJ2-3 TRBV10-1 TGCGCCAGCAGTGAGGGAGAAGGGGGGACAGATACGCAGTATTTT CASSEGEGGTDTQYF
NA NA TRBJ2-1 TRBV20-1 TGCAGTGCCAATTCCTACAATGAGCAGTTCTTC CSANSYNEQFF
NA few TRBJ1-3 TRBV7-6 TGTGCCAGCAGCTTAGTCGATACGTCGAAAGGTTCCACCATATATTTT CASSLVDTSKGSTIYF
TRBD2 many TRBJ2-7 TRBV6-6 TGTGCCAGCAGTTACTGGTCCCTAGCGGAAACCTACGAGCAGTACTTC CASSYWSLAETYEQYF
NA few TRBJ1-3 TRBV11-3 TGTGCCAGCAGCTGGAGCTCTGGAAACACCATATATTTT CASSWSSGNTIYF
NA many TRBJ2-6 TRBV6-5 TGTGCCAGCAGAGAGACGCCTGTTGGTGGGGCCAACGTCCTGACTTTC CASRETPVGGANVLTF
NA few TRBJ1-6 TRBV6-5 TGTGCCAGCAGGACCGGGACATATGATTCACCCCTCCACTTT CASRTGTYDSPLHF
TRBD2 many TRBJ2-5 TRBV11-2 TGTGCCAGCAGCGTAACTAGCGGGAGAAAGACCCAGTACTTC CASSVTSGRKTQYF
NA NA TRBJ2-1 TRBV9 TGTGCCAGCAGCGTAGTGGGAGACTCCTACAATGAGCAGTTCTTC CASSVVGDSYNEQFF
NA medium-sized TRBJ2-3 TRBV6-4 TGTGCCAGCAGTGAGCGGTACACAGATACGCAGTATTTT CASSERYTDTQYF
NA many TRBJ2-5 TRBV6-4 TGTGCCAGCAGCGAGACCCAGTACTTC CASSETQYF
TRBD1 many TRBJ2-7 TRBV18 TGTGCCAGCTCACCAAGCCTGAACATCAGGGGGTTCAAACACTCCTACGAGCAGTACTTC CASSPSLNIRGFKHSYEQYF
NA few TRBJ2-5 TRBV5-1 TGCGCCAGCAGCTTGGGCGAGGGCCCACACCTCGGGACCCAGTACTTC CASSLGEGPHLGTQYF
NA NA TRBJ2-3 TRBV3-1 TGTGCCAGCAGCCAAGAAGGGGTGGGAGATACGCAGTATTTT CASSQEGVGDTQYF
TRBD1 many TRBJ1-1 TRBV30 TGTGCCTGGACCAATCGACGGACAGGGAAGAACACTGAAGCTTTCTTT CAWTNRRTGKNTEAFF
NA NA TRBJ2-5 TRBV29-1 TGCAGCGCCCAAACAATTACGGAGACCCAGTACTTC CSAQTITETQYF
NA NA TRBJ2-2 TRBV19 TGTGCCAGTAAGGGACTGCACACCGGGGAGCTGTTTTTT CASKGLHTGELFF
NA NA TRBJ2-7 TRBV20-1 TGCAGTGCCCCCTCGACAGAAACCTACGAGCAGTACTTC CSAPSTETYEQYF
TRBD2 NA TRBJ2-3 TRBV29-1 TGCAGCGTTACCTATTTAGCGGGAGTCCGAGATACGCAGTATTTT CSVTYLAGVRDTQYF
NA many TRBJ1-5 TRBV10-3 TGTGCCATCAGTGAGGTTCAGGGGTATCAGCCCCAGCATTTT CAISEVQGYQPQHF
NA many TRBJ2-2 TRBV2 TGTGCCACACGGACAGTTCTGAACACCGGGGAGCTGTTTTTT CATRTVLNTGELFF
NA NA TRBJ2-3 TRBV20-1 TGCAGTGCTAGAGATGCGACCCGGGACTGGTTCACAGATACGCAGTATTTT CSARDATRDWFTDTQYF
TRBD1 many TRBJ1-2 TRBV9 TGTGCCAGCAGCTCCGGGACAGGGCATGGCTACACCTTC CASSSGTGHGYTF
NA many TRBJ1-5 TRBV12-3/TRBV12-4 TGTGCCAGCAGCCGAGGGACGGGGGATCAGCCCCAGCATTTT CASSRGTGDQPQHF
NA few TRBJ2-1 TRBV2 TGTGCCAGCAGCGATTCAGACTTCTGGCCGGGGAATGAGCAGTTCTTC CASSDSDFWPGNEQFF
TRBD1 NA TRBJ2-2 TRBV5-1 TGCGCCAGCAGCTTCTACAGGGGTAGGAACACCGGGGAGCTGTTTTTT CASSFYRGRNTGELFF
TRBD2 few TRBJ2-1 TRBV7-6 TGTGCCAGCAGCCCCCGGGCGGGGGGGAATGAGCAGTTCTTC CASSPRAGGNEQFF
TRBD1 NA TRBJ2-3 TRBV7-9 TGTGCCAGCAGCTTGCCAGGGGGTGGGATCACAGATACGCAGTATTTT CASSLPGGGITDTQYF
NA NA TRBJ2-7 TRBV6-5 TGTGCCAGCAGTTACTCGGGGGCCTACGAGCAGTACTTC CASSYSGAYEQYF
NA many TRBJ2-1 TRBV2 TGTGCCAGCAGCGAGGAGGCCGAAGACTATAATGAGCAGTTCTTC CASSEEAEDYNEQFF
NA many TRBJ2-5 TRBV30 TGTGCCTGGAGTGAGGAGCTAGGGACCCAAGAGACCCAGTACTTC CAWSEELGTQETQYF
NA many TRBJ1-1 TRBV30 TGTGCCTGGGTCCGGGACTTTTCGAACACTGAAGCTTTCTTT CAWVRDFSNTEAFF
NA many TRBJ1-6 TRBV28 TGTGCCAGCAGTTTATTAGACATAAGGTCGTCCTATAATTCACCCCTCCACTTT CASSLLDIRSSYNSPLHF
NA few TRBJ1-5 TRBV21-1 TGTGCCAGGCCTACCTGGGACAGGGGGAATAGCAATCAGCCCCAGCATTTT CARPTWDRGNSNQPQHF
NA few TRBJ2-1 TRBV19 TGTGCCAGTGCCCGTGGGAGTGGTGAGCAGTTCTTC CASARGSGEQFF
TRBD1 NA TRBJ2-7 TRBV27 TGTGCCACCTCGGTTACAGGGGGCTCCTACGAGCAGTACTTC CATSVTGGSYEQYF
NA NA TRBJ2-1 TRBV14 TGTGCCAGCAGCCAAGGTGGGGTGAATGAGCAGTTCTTC CASSQGGVNEQFF
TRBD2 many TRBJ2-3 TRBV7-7 TGTGCTAGCAGCTTAGGGTCTAGCGGGGGGCCCACCGCACATGATACGCAGTATTTT CASSLGSSGGPTAHDTQYF
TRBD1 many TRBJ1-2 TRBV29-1 TGCAGTGTGGGGGGACAGGCGGATGGCTACACCTTC CSVGGQADGYTF
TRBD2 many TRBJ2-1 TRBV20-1 TGCAGTGCCCCTCCCCCGACTAGCGTCTCCTACAATGAGCAGTTCTTC CSAPPPTSVSYNEQFF
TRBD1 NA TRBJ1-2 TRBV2 TGTGCCAGCGCGGACAGGGGAAACACCTATGGCTACACCTTC CASADRGNTYGYTF
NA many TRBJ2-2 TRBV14 TGTGCCAGCAGCCCAAAATCCGGGGAGCTGTTTTTT CASSPKSGELFF
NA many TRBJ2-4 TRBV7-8 TGTGCCAGCAGCTTGACTGCATTAGCCAAAAACATTCAGTACTTC CASSLTALAKNIQYF
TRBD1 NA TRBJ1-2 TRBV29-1 TGCAGCGTTGAAGTTGGACAGGGAATGGGAGGCTACACCTTC CSVEVGQGMGGYTF
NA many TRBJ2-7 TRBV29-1 TGCAGCGCGACGGTTTACTCCTACGAGCAGTACTTC CSATVYSYEQYF
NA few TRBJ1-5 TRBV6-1 TGTGCCAGCAGTGATACCGGGGGTCGGAATCAGCCCCAGCATTTT CASSDTGGRNQPQHF
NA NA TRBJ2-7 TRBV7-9 TGTGCCAGCAGCTTACACGACTACGAGCAGTACTTC CASSLHDYEQYF
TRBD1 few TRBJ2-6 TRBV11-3 TGTGCCAGCAGCTTAATTGGGACAGGGGGCTTCTCTGGGGCCAACGTCCTGACTTTC CASSLIGTGGFSGANVLTF
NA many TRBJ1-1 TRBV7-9 TGTGCCAGCAGCTTCGGACAGCCTCCTAAAGCTTTCTTT CASSFGQPPKAFF
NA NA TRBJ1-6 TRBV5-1 TGCGCCAGCAGCCGCCAACAGGGAGGAAATTCACCCCTCCACTTT CASSRQQGGNSPLHF